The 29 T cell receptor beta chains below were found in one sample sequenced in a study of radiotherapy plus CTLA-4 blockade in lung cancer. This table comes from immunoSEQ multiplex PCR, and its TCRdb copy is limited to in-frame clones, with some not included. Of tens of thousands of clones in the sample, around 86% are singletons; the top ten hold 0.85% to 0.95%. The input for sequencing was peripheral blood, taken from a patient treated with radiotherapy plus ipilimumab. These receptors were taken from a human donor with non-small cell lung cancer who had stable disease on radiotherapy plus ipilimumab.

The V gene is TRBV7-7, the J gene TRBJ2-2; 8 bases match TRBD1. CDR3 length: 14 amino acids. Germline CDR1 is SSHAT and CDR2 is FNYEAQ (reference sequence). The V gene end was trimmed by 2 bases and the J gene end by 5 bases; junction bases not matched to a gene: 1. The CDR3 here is CASSLRQGTGELFF. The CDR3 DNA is TGTGCCAGCAGCTTACGACAGGGGACCGGGGAGCTGTTTTTT. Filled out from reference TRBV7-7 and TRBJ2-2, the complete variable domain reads GAGVSQSPRYKVTKRGQDVTLRCDPISSHATLYWYQQALGQGPEFLTYFNYEAQPDKSGLPSDRFSAERPEGSISTLTIQRTEQRDSAMYRCASSLRQGTGELFFGEGSRLTVL.

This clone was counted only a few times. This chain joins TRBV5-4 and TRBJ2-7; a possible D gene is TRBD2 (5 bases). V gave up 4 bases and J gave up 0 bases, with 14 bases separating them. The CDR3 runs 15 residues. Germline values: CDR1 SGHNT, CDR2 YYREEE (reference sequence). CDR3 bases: TGTGCCAGCAGCCCCCCGGGAATCAGCTCCTACGAGCAGTACTTC. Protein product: CASSPPGISSYEQYF.

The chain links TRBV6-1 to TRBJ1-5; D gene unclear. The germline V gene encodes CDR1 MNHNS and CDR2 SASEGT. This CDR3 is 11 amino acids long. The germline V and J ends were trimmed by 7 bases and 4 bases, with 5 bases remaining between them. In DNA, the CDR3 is TGTGCCAGCATGGTGAATCAGCCCCAGCATTTT. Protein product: CASMVNQPQHF.

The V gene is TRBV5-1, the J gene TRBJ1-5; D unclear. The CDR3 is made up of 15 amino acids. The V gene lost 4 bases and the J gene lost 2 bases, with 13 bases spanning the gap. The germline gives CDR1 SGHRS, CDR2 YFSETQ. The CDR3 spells CASSRSPGGNQPQHF. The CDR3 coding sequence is TGCGCCAGCAGCCGGTCCCCGGGCGGCAATCAGCCCCAGCATTTT.

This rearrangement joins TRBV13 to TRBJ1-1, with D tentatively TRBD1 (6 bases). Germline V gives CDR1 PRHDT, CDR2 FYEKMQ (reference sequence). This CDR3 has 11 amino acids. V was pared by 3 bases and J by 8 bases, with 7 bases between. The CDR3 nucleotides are TGTGCCAGCAGCTTGGGGACAGAAGCTTTCTTT. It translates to CASSLGTEAFF.

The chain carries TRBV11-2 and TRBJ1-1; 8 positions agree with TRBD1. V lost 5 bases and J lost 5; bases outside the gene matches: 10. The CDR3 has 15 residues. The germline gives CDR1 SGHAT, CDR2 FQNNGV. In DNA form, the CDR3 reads TGTGCCAGCAGCACCTCAGGGGGCGGGTGGACTGAAGCTTTCTTT. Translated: CASSTSGGGWTEAFF.

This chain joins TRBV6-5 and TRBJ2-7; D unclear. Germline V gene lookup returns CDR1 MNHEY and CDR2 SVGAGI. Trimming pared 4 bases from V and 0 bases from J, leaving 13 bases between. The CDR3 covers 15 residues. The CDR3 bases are TGTGCCAGCAGTTCCACGTACGGACCCTCCTACGAGCAGTACTTC. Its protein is CASSSTYGPSYEQYF.

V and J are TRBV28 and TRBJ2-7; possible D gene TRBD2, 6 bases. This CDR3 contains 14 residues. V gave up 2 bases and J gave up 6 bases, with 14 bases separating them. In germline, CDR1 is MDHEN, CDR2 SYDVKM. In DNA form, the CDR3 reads TGTGCCAGCAGTTTAGAAATCGGGGGAGGCGAGCAGTACTTC. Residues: CASSLEIGGGEQYF.

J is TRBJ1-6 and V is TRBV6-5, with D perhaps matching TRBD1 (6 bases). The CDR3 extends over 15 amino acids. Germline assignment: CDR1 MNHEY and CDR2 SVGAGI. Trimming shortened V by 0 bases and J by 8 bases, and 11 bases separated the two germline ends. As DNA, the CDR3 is TGTGCCAGCAGTTACTCGGGACAAACGTATTCACCCCTCCACTTT. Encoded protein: CASSYSGQTYSPLHF.

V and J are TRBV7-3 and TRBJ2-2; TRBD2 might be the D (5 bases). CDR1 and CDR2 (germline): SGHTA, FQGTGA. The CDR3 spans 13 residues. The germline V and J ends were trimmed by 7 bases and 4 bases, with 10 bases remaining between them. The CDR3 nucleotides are TGTGCCAGCAACGATGGAGGCACCGGGGAGCTGTTTTTT. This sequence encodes CASNDGGTGELFF.

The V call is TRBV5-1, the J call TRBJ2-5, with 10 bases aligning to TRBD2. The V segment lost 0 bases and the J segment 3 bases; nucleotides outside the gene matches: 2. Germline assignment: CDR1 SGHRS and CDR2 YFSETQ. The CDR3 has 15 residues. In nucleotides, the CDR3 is TGCGCCAGCAGCTTGGCGCTAGCGGGGGAAGAGACCCAGTACTTC. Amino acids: CASSLALAGEETQYF.

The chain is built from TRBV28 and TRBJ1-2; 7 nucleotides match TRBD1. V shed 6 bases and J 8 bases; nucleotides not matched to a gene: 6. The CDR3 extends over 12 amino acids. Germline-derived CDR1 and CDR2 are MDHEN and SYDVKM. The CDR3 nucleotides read TGTGCCAGCAGGCCGACAGGGTTGGGCTACACCTTC. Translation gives CASRPTGLGYTF.

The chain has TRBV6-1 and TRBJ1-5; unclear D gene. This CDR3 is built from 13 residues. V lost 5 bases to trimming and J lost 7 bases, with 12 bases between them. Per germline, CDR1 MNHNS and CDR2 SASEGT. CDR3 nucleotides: TGTGCCAGCAGTCCCACAAAGCGGCAGCCCCAGCATTTT. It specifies CASSPTKRQPQHF.

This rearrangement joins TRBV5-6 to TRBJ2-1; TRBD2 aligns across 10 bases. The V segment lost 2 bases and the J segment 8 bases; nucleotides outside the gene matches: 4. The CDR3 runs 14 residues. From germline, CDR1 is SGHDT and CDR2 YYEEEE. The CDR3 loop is CASSLAGGPDEQFF. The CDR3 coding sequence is TGTGCCAGCAGCTTAGCGGGAGGGCCCGATGAGCAGTTCTTC.

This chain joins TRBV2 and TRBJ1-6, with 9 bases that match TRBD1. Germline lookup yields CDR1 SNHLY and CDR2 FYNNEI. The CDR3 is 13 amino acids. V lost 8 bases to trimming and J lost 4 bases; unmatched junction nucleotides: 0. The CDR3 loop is CASGTGYNSPLHF. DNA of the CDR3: TGTGCCAGCGGGACAGGGTATAATTCACCCCTCCACTTT.

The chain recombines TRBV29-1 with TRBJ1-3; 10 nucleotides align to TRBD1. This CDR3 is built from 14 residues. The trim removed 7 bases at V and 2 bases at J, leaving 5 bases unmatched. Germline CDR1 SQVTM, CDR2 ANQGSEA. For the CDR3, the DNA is TGCAGCGCGGGGGGGACAGGGGCTGGAAACACCATATATTTT. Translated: CSAGGTGAGNTIYF.

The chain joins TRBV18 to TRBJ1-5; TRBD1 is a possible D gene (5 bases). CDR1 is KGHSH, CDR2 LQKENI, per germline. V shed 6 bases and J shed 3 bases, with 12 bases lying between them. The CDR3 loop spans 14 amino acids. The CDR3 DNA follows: TGTGCCAGCTCCCCGGGACGGAACAATCAGCCCCAGCATTTT. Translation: CASSPGRNNQPQHF.

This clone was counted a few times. The CDR3 DNA reads as TGTGCCAGCAGCCAAGGATCAGGGGCGGGCAACGTCCTGACTTTC. It is translated as CASSQGSGAGNVLTF. This chain connects TRBV14 to TRBJ2-6; maybe TRBD1 (6 bases). With 1 base removed from V and 9 bases from J, the gap between germline ends came to 13 bases. The CDR3 spans 15 residues. Germline CDR1 and CDR2: SGHDN and FVKESK.

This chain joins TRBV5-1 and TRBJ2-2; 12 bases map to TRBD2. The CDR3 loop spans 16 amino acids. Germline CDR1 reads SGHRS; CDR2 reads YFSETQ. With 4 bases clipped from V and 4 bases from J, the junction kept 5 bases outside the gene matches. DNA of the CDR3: TGCGCCAGCAGCGTAACTAGCGGGAGGAGCACCGGGGAGCTGTTTTTT. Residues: CASSVTSGRSTGELFF.

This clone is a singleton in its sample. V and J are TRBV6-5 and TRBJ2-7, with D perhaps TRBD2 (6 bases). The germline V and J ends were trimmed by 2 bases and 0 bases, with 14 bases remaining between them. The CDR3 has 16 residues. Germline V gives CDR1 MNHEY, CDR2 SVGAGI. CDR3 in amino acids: CASSYRVAGLSYEQYF. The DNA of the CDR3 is TGTGCCAGCAGTTACCGGGTCGCGGGGCTCTCCTACGAGCAGTACTTC.

CDR3 loop: CASSLTAVGNEQFF. CDR3 sequence (DNA): TGTGCCAGCAGCTTAACAGCGGTTGGGAATGAGCAGTTCTTC. This chain connects TRBV7-2 to TRBJ2-1, with D possibly TRBD2 on 5 matching bases. V lost 2 bases to trimming and J lost 7 bases, with 12 bases between them. The CDR3 runs 14 residues. Looked up from germline, CDR1 is SGHTA and CDR2 is FQGNSA.

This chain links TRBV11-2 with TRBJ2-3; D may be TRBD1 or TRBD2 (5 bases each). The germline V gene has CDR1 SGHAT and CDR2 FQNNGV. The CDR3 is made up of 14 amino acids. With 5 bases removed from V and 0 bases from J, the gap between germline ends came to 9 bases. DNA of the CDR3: TGTGCCAGCAGCACGGGACCTAGCACAGATACGCAGTATTTT. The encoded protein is CASSTGPSTDTQYF.

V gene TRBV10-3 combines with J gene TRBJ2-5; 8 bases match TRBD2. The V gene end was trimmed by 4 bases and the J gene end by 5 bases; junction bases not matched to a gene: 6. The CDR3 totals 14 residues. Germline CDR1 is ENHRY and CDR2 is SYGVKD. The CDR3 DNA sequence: TGTGCCATCAGTGTCGGGGGGGCGGGGGAGACCCAGTACTTC. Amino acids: CAISVGGAGETQYF.

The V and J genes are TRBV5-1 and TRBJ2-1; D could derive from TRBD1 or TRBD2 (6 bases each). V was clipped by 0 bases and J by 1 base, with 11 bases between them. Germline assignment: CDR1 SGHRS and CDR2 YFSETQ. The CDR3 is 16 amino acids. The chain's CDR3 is CASSLAQGRSYNEQFF. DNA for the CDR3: TGCGCCAGCAGCTTGGCGCAGGGGAGGTCCTACAATGAGCAGTTCTTC. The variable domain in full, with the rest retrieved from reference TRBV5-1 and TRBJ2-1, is KAGVTQTPRYLIKTRGQQVTLSCSPISGHRSVSWYQQTPGQGLQFLFEYFSETQRNKGNFPGRFSGRQFSNSRSEMNVSTLELGDSALYLCASSLAQGRSYNEQFFGPGTRLTVL.

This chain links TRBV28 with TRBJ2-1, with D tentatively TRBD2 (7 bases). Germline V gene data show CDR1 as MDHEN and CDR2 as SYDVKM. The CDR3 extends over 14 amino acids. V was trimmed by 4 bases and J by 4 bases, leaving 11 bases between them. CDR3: CASSSAGAYNEQFF. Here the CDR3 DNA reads TGTGCCAGCAGTTCCGCGGGGGCTTACAATGAGCAGTTCTTC.

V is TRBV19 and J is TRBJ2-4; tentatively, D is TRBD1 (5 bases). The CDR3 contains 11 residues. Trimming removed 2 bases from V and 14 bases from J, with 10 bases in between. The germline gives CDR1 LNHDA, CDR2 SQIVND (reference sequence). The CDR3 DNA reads TGTGCCAGTAGTATATCCAGGGCTAAGTACTTC. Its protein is CASSISRAKYF.

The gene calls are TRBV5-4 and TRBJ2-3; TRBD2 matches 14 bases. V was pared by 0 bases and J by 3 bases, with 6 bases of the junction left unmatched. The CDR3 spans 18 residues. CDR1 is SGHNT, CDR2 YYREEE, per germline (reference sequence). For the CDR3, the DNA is TGTGCCAGCAGCTTGGATCTTCGACTAGCGGGAGGGACAGATACGCAGTATTTT. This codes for CASSLDLRLAGGTDTQYF.

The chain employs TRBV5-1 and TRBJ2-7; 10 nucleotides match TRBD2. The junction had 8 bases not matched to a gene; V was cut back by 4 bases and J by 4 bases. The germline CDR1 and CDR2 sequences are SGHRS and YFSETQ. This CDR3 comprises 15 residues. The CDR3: CASSPTASGSYEQYF. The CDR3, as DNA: TGCGCCAGCAGCCCAACGGCTAGCGGGAGTTACGAGCAGTACTTC.

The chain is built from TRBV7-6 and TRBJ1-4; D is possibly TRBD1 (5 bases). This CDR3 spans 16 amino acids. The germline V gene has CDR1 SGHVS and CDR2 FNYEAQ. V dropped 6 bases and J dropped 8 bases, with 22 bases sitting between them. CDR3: CASSRTTGRGREKLFF. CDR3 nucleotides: TGTGCCAGCAGTAGGACGACCGGGAGGGGACGGGAAAAACTGTTTTTT.